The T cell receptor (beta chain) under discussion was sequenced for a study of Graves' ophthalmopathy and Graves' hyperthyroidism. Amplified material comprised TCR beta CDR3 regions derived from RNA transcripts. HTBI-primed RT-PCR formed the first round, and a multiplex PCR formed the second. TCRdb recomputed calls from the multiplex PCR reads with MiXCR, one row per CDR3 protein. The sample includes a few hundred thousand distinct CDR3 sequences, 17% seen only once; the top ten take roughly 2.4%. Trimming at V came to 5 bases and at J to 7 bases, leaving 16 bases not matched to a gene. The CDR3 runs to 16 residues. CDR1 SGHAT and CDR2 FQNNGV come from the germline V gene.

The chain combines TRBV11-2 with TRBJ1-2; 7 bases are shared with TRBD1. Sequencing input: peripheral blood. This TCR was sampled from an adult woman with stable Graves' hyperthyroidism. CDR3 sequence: CASSPPRDSPLSGYTF. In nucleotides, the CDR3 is TGTGCCAGCAGCCCCCCCCGGGACAGCCCCCTGTCTGGCTACACCTTC.